This TCR beta chain was sequenced during a study of control samples from healthy donors and cancer patients. The table came from immunoSEQ multiplex PCR; TCRdb's copy has only in-frame clones and leaves some out. Here the sample spans around 250,000 clones, around 80% being singletons. This clone was observed a handful of times. This CDR3 comprises 15 residues. V dropped 5 bases and J dropped 1; count of bases not matched to a gene: 6. CDR1 is SEHNR and CDR2 is FQNEAQ in the germline V gene (reference sequence). The receptor's source is a woman aged 60-75 years with lung cancer. Material for sequencing was PBMCs. The V call is TRBV7-9, the J call TRBJ2-5, with 8 bases fitting TRBD1. The CDR3 DNA reads as TGTGCCAGCAGCCCGACAGGGGCCTCCCAAGAGACCCAGTACTTC. Translating it yields CASSPTGASQETQYF.